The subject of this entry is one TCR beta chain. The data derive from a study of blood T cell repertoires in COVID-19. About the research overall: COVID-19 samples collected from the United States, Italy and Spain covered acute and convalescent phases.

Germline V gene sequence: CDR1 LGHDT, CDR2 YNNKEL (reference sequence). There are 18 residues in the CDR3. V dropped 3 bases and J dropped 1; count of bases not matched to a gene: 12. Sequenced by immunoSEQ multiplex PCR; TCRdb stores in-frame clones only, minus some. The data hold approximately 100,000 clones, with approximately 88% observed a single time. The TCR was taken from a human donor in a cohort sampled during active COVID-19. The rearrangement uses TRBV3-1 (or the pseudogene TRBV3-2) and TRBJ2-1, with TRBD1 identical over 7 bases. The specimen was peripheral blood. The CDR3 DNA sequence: TGTGCCAGCAGCCACCCCCCGAGGGGGCAGCCGTCCTACAATGAGCAGTTCTTC. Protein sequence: CASSHPPRGQPSYNEQFF.